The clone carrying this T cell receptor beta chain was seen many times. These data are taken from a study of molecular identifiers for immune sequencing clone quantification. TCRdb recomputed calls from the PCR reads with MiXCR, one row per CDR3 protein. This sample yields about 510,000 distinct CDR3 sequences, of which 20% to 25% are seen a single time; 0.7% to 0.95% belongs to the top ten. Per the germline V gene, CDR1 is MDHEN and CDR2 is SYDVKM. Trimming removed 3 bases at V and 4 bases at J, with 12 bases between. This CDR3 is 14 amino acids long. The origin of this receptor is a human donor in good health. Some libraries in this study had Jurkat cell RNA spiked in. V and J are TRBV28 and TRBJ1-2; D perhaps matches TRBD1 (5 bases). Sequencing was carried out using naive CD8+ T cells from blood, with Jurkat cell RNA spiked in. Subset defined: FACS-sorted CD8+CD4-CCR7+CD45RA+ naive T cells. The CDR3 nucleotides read TGTGCCAGCAGTTTGTTGGGGGAAGTCTATGGCTACACCTTC. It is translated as CASSLLGEVYGYTF.